Listed below are T cell receptor beta chains from one sample, sequenced in a study of T cells expressing NK-cell markers. Reprocessing the 5' RACE reads, TCRdb reports a single entry for every CDR3 protein and omits DNA. The sample table includes roughly 380,000 distinct CDR3 sequences. The specimen sequenced was blood T cells: a sorted CD56 or NKG2C T cell subset, CD4+ or CD8+ T cells, or bulk PBMC T cells (not recorded which). The receptor source for this set is a man aged 18 to 70 in good health. The CDR3 runs from the conserved cysteine through the conserved F or W.

J gene	V gene	CDR3 protein
TRBJ2-1	TRBV11-2	CASSTYRDLINNEQFF
TRBJ2-1	TRBV7-9	CASSLRGQGIVNEQFF
TRBJ2-1	TRBV6-5	CASSYSRRSNYNEQFF
TRBJ2-1	TRBV7-9	CASSLASVATHEQFF
TRBJ1-5	TRBV18	CASSPKPPAGNQPQHF
TRBJ2-3	TRBV4-1	CASSHLDRDADTQYF
TRBJ2-4	TRBV9	CASSVATNLVGAKNIQYF
TRBJ2-7	TRBV12-3/TRBV12-4	CASSLYRGAYVYEQYF
TRBJ2-3	TRBV9	CASSPTGRGHTDTQYF
TRBJ2-1	TRBV20-1	CSAKRYIVPGRLGYNEQFF
TRBJ2-3	TRBV7-9	CASSLVVRGESTDTQYF
TRBJ1-1	TRBV5-6	CASSLVLGTDIMNTEAFF
TRBJ2-7	TRBV29-1	CSVDSLNSYEQYF
TRBJ1-1	TRBV18	CASSRKQGAGDEAFF
TRBJ2-3	TRBV6-1	CASSEGTSGGRTDTQYF
TRBJ1-2	TRBV7-9	CASSRETSVGYTF
TRBJ2-1	TRBV3-1	CASSPPTPGRYNEQFF
TRBJ2-3	TRBV29-1	CSAKGAGGRTDTQYF
TRBJ2-5	TRBV7-7	CASSPQGSNQETQYF
TRBJ2-1	TRBV4-1	CASSQEGQIDNEQFF
TRBJ2-3	TRBV7-2	CASSSQGMGTDTQYF
TRBJ2-1	TRBV6-1	CASSEWRDRQSEQFF
TRBJ1-4	TRBV30	CAWGQGRGEKLFF
TRBJ1-2	TRBV15	CATSRDGAGGGYTF
TRBJ2-1	TRBV20-1	CSARLGLGLDEQFF
TRBJ2-5	TRBV2	CASSEMKQAETQYF
TRBJ1-2	TRBV28	CASSLLVTRDGYTF
TRBJ2-5	TRBV6-1	CASSTTFGGRETQYF
TRBJ2-5	TRBV7-8	CASTKGGGETQYF
TRBJ2-7	TRBV2	CASRGDFLYEQYF
TRBJ2-5	TRBV20-1	CSAQTNQETQYF
TRBJ2-6	TRBV7-9	CASSSQRVGVGANVLTF
TRBJ1-2	TRBV5-8	CASSLKFWFHYGYTF
TRBJ2-7	TRBV9	CASSVAGAATYEQYF
TRBJ2-4	TRBV7-9	CASSLAGQLAKNIQYF
TRBJ1-6	TRBV7-8	CASSLRQGDNSPLHF
TRBJ1-1	TRBV12-3/TRBV12-4	CASSMTVNTEAFF
TRBJ2-1	TRBV7-9	CASRPTTGGPEQFF
TRBJ2-3	TRBV29-1	CSVEGGTTDTQYF
TRBJ1-5	TRBV12-3/TRBV12-4	CASSKQGKQPQHF
TRBJ1-2	TRBV29-1	CSTYREGYGYTF
TRBJ2-2	TRBV20-1	CSARDPARRTGELFF
TRBJ2-7	TRBV10-3	CAISTSLLYEQYF
TRBJ2-7	TRBV5-1	CASSLLRDFYEQYF
TRBJ2-3	TRBV5-1	CASTLQDSSRDTQYF
TRBJ2-7	TRBV6-1	CASSEILRGRYEQYF
TRBJ2-3	TRBV20-1	CSARVSRGGKTDTQYF
TRBJ2-5	TRBV20-1	CSAEGLAGGREETQYF
TRBJ2-1	TRBV3-1	CASRGGGDGNEQFF
TRBJ2-1	TRBV10-3	CAIGLAGGPDEQFF
TRBJ2-2	TRBV6-6	CASSNRQTGELFF
TRBJ1-2	TRBV4-2	CASSQDRVGRNGYTF